This section outlines one T cell receptor beta chain sequence together with its context. The data were obtained in a study of T cell changes during pregnancy in multiple sclerosis. Germline V gene data show CDR1 as MDHEN and CDR2 as SYDVKM. The ends were cut back, 7 bases at V and 4 bases at J, with 17 bases in the middle. This CDR3 spans 15 amino acids. TCRdb keeps only in-frame clones here, not all; method: immunoSEQ multiplex PCR. The table shows about 81,000 clones, with just over 90% occurring only once. The sequence was obtained from a female donor in good health, enrolled as a control in a pregnancy study. The V and J genes are TRBV28 and TRBJ1-3; D possibly corresponds to TRBD1 (5 bases). Here the sequenced sample was peripheral blood, taken in the third trimester of pregnancy. In nucleotides, the CDR3 is TGTGCCAGCATCCTTTCACGGGGGTTGGGAAACACCATATATTTT. It encodes CASILSRGLGNTIYF.